Listed below are T cell receptor beta chains from one sample, sequenced in a study of shared clonotypes between healthy human individuals. Repertoires were generated with immunoSEQ multiplex PCR, while TCRdb's copy carries only in-frame clones and drops some. The table shows some 2.1 million clones, with around 96% occurring only once. Input material: naive CD8+ T cells sorted from blood. The receptors stem from a man aged 18 to 29 in good health. Each CDR3 is given with its conserved first and last residue. D genes are given only for firm matches. The size field is filled for only some rows; it gives once, few, many or a size class.

v_gene	j_gene	abundance	d_gene	CDR3nt	CDR3aa
TRBV27	TRBJ2-7	-	TRBD2	TGTGCCAGCAGCCCCTCCTTAGCGGGAGTCTCCTACGAGCAGTACTTC	CASSPSLAGVSYEQYF
TRBV7-9	TRBJ2-3	-	-	TGTGCCAGCAGCTTGCTAAATACGCAGTATTTT	CASSLLNTQYF
TRBV5-4	TRBJ2-7	-	TRBD1	TGTGCCAGCAGCTTGGCGGACAGGCCCCACGAGCAGTACTTC	CASSLADRPHEQYF
TRBV7-9	TRBJ2-1	-	TRBD2	TGTGCCAGCAGCTTTCCGGGACTAGCGGGAGGGCGTTTACATGATGAGCAGTTCTTC	CASSFPGLAGGRLHDEQFF
TRBV2	TRBJ1-2	-	TRBD1	TGTGCCAGCGACAGGGGGGACGGCTACACCTTC	CASDRGDGYTF
TRBV30	TRBJ2-1	once	-	TGTGCCTGGAGCGGGGTAGGAGGCGGGGAGCAGTTCTTC	CAWSGVGGGEQFF
TRBV7-3	TRBJ2-5	-	TRBD2	TGTGCCAGCAGCCCAGGGACTAGCGGGGGCCAAGAGACCCAGTACTTC	CASSPGTSGGQETQYF
TRBV6-1	TRBJ2-7	few	-	TGTGCCAGCAGTGAACAGACCTCCTACGAGCAGTACTTC	CASSEQTSYEQYF
TRBV27	TRBJ2-1	once	-	TGTGCCAGCAGTTCGAAGGGCCCCCACTACAATGAGCAGTTCTTC	CASSSKGPHYNEQFF
TRBV5-6	TRBJ2-1	-	-	TGTGCCAGCAGCTTCGGGTTCAGCTCCTACAATGAGCAGTTCTTC	CASSFGFSSYNEQFF
TRBV27	TRBJ2-7	once	-	TGTGCCAGCAGTTTATTGATCCCAGCTAACACCTACGAGCAGTACTTC	CASSLLIPANTYEQYF
TRBV5-1	TRBJ2-7	once	-	TGCGCCAGCAGCTTGGAGGGCGGGGCCAGCTCCTACGAGCAGTACTTC	CASSLEGGASSYEQYF
TRBV27	TRBJ2-5	-	-	TGTGCCAGCAGTTTTGGGTACGCGGAGACCCAGTACTTC	CASSFGYAETQYF
TRBV6-5	TRBJ1-2	-	-	TGTGCCAGCAGTTACTCATGGAACTATGGCTACACCTTC	CASSYSWNYGYTF
TRBV5-4	TRBJ2-7	-	-	TGTGCCAGCAGCCGACCTAATCGCTCCTACGAGCAGTACTTC	CASSRPNRSYEQYF
TRBV9	TRBJ2-3	-	TRBD2	TGTGCCAGCAGCATAAACGGGAGGCCGGCAGATACGCAGTATTTT	CASSINGRPADTQYF
TRBV4-1	TRBJ1-3	-	-	TGCGCCAGCAGCCAAGTAAAACAGGCTGGAAACACCATATATTTT	CASSQVKQAGNTIYF
TRBV4-1	TRBJ2-7	-	-	TGCGCCAGCAGCCCCCACGTAGGTTACGAGCAGTACTTC	CASSPHVGYEQYF
TRBV11-3	TRBJ2-7	-	-	-	CASSLRAGTDYEQYF
TRBV9	TRBJ1-1	once	-	TGTGCCAGCAGCCTAGGCACTGAAGCTTTCTTT	CASSLGTEAFF
TRBV7-8	TRBJ1-5	-	-	TGTGCCAGCAGCTTAGGCGATAGCAATCAGCCCCAGCATTTT	CASSLGDSNQPQHF
TRBV28	TRBJ2-7	-	TRBD1	TGTGCCACGGACAGGGGTAGAAGGGAGCAGTACTTC	CATDRGRREQYF
TRBV19	TRBJ1-1	once	-	TGTGCCAGTAATAGGGTCGGCATGAACACTGAAGCTTTCTTT	CASNRVGMNTEAFF
TRBV9	TRBJ2-7	-	TRBD2	TGTGCCAGCAGCGCGTTTAGCGGGACCCACGAGCAGTACTTC	CASSAFSGTHEQYF
TRBV7-9	TRBJ2-1	-	-	TGTGCCAGCAGCTTTGGGGGAGTTAATGAGCAGTTCTTC	CASSFGGVNEQFF
TRBV4-3	TRBJ2-3	-	TRBD2	TGCGCCAGCAGCCAAGATAGAGCGGGAGGGCCCACAGATACGCAGTATTTT	CASSQDRAGGPTDTQYF
TRBV6-1	TRBJ1-5	few	-	TGTGCCAGCAGTGAGTTCCGAGGTCCCCAGCATTTT	CASSEFRGPQHF
TRBV7-9	TRBJ2-1	-	TRBD2	TGTGCCAGCAGCAAGACTAGCCCCCATGAGCAGTTCTTC	CASSKTSPHEQFF
TRBV14	TRBJ2-1	once	TRBD2	TGTGCCAGCAGCCAGACCGGACTAGCGGATAATGAGCAGTTCTTC	CASSQTGLADNEQFF
TRBV25-1	TRBJ1-4	-	-	TGTGCCAGCAGTGAAAAACCGGGACACCCAACTAATGAAAAACTGTTTTTT	CASSEKPGHPTNEKLFF
TRBV7-2	TRBJ1-2	-	-	TGTGCCAGCAGCCCATTAAAGGGCGGCCTGAACTATGGCTACACCTTC	CASSPLKGGLNYGYTF
TRBV5-6	TRBJ1-4	-	TRBD1	TGTGCCAGCAGCATTACAGGGGCCGAGGTGGAATCACTGTTTTTT	CASSITGAEVESLFF
TRBV5-1	TRBJ1-3	-	-	TGCGCCAGCAGCTTGGACGGCAGCCTTTCTGGAAACACCATATATTTT	CASSLDGSLSGNTIYF
TRBV4-3	TRBJ2-5	-	-	TGCGCCAGCAGCCAAGGGGAGGAGACATTAGGGACCCAGTACTTC	CASSQGEETLGTQYF
TRBV20-1	TRBJ2-7	-	-	TGCAGTGCTCGGAGGGGATACGAGCAGTATTTC	CSARRGYEQYF
TRBV6-1	TRBJ2-3	-	TRBD2	TGTGCCAGCAGTGCGATAGCGGGAGGGTCGGTGACAGATACGCAGTATTTT	CASSAIAGGSVTDTQYF
TRBV4-1	TRBJ1-1	-	TRBD1	TGCGCCAGCAGCCTAAGACAGGGGGACACTGAAGCTTTCTTT	CASSLRQGDTEAFF
TRBV28	TRBJ2-2	-	TRBD1	TGTGCCAGCAGTTTGGAGACAGGGGTCACCGGGGAGCTGTTTTTT	CASSLETGVTGELFF
TRBV30	TRBJ1-1	-	-	TGTGCCTGGAAAGTGGGGGACACTGAAGCTTTCTTT	CAWKVGDTEAFF
TRBV5-8	TRBJ2-3	once	-	TGTGCCAGCAGCTTGGCCGAAGCGTACACAGATACGCAGTATTTT	CASSLAEAYTDTQYF
TRBV19	TRBJ2-5	-	-	TGTGCCAGTAGTCCCCTAGGGGCCCAAGAGACCCAGTACTTC	CASSPLGAQETQYF
TRBV28	TRBJ1-3	-	TRBD1	TGTGCCAGCAGGACAGGGACTGGAAACACCATATATTTT	CASRTGTGNTIYF
TRBV28	TRBJ1-2	-	-	TGTGCCAGCAACGACCCCAGGGATGGCTACACCTTC	CASNDPRDGYTF
TRBV4-3	TRBJ2-3	-	TRBD2	TGCGCCAGCAGCCAAGAGATAGCGGGGGCCTTCACAGATACGCAGTATTTT	CASSQEIAGAFTDTQYF
TRBV5-6	TRBJ1-2	-	-	TGTGCCAGCAGCTTGGGGGCTATTAACTATGGCTACACCTTC	CASSLGAINYGYTF
TRBV27	TRBJ2-7	-	-	TGTGCCAGCAGTCTAGGAGGACAGTCCTACGAGCAGTACTTC	CASSLGGQSYEQYF
TRBV5-1	TRBJ2-7	-	-	TGCGCCAGCAGCCCTGGGACTCCCCGATCCTACGAGCAGTACTTC	CASSPGTPRSYEQYF
TRBV27	TRBJ2-5	-	TRBD2	TGTGCCAGCAGTTTATCTGCGAGCGGGGGGGCCGCAGAGACCCAGTACTTC	CASSLSASGGAAETQYF
TRBV15	TRBJ2-7	-	-	TGTGCCACCAGCTCGAGGGCCTCTGACTACGAGCAGTACTTC	CATSSRASDYEQYF
TRBV28	TRBJ1-1	-	-	TGTGCCAGCGACGAAACAGGAAACACTGAAGCTTTCTTT	CASDETGNTEAFF
TRBV19	TRBJ1-1	-	TRBD1	TGTGCCAGTAGTAAACAGGGGCGCCCTGAAGCTTTCTTT	CASSKQGRPEAFF
TRBV27	TRBJ2-7	-	-	TGTGCCAGCAGTTTAATGCCAGTGGGCCCCTACGAGCAGTACTTC	CASSLMPVGPYEQYF
TRBV11-2	TRBJ2-5	-	-	TGTGCCAGCAGCACCCCGCCGGCTGGCAGGGGGTCGGGGGCCCAGTACTTC	CASSTPPAGRGSGAQYF